A selection of T cell receptor beta chains follows, all from one sample in a study of identical twins. In TCRdb, the 5' RACE reads were re-called with MiXCR into one record per CDR3 protein. Of roughly 750,000 distinct CDR3 sequences listed, around 20% are singletons. This sample also belongs to another study, concerning T cells expressing NK-cell markers.

Sequencing input: PBMCs. These receptors were obtained from a woman younger than 30 in good health. The CDR3 runs from the conserved cysteine through the conserved F or W. D genes are given only for firm matches. Not all rows give a size; the values are once, few, many and, for expanded clones, a class.

v_gene	j_gene	len	d_gene	abundance	CDR3aa
TRBV19	TRBJ2-5	12	-	-	CARDSYQETQYF
TRBV27	TRBJ2-3	16	TRBD2	-	CASSFSAGDRTDTQYF
TRBV12-3/TRBV12-4	TRBJ1-3	15	-	few	CASTTREGNRNTIYF
TRBV20-1	TRBJ2-7	14	TRBD2	-	CSLTAGLAGPKQYF
TRBV20-1	TRBJ1-2	12	-	-	CSTQGRRGGYTF
TRBV25-1	TRBJ1-3	13	-	few	CASSEYGVDTIYF
TRBV7-9	TRBJ2-7	12	-	many	CASSLKMNEQYF
TRBV5-1	TRBJ1-1	13	-	few	CASSLEGDGEAFF
TRBV6-1	TRBJ2-2	14	TRBD1	many	CASSGTGDTGELFF
TRBV19	TRBJ2-7	17	TRBD2	-	CASSIRGGAGTSYEQYF
TRBV7-9	TRBJ1-1	14	-	-	CASSNRVMNTEAFF
TRBV18	TRBJ2-7	13	-	-	CASSPIQGNEQYF
TRBV6-1	TRBJ2-7	14	-	-	CASRGDLFSGEQYF
TRBV9	TRBJ2-3	14	-	-	CASSVEAVPDTQYF
TRBV6-5	TRBJ2-7	14	-	-	CASSYRFSTYEQYF
TRBV2	TRBJ2-2	15	-	-	CASRGTAGSTGELFF